The 2 T cell receptor beta chains below all came from one sample that was sequenced in a study of cytomegalovirus exposure and HLA in healthy donors. The protocol was immunoSEQ multiplex PCR, while the TCRdb copy is restricted to in-frame clones and leaves out a portion. Here the sample spans under 200,000 clones, around 92% being singletons. Source material: PBMCs. These TCRs come from a young woman in good health and CMV-seropositive.

This clone appeared once. The CDR3 nucleotides are TGTGCCAGCGCAGTCGGACACTTCCAAGAGACCCAGTACTTC. Translated, it gives CASAVGHFQETQYF. The chain has TRBV27 and TRBJ2-5, with a possible D match to TRBD1 (5 bases). The CDR3 runs to 14 residues. V gave up 8 bases and J gave up 1 base, with 14 bases separating them. Looked up from germline, CDR1 is MNHEY and CDR2 is SMNVEV (reference sequence).

The DNA for the CDR3 is TGTGCCAGCAGGTATCTCGGGACAGGGGACACTGAAGCTTTCTTT. It codes for CASRYLGTGDTEAFF. The chain employs TRBV6-5 and TRBJ1-1, with 10 bases that match TRBD1. CDR1 and CDR2 (germline): MNHEY, SVGAGI. V was pared by 6 bases and J by 3 bases, with 7 bases of the junction left unmatched. This CDR3 is 15 amino acids long.